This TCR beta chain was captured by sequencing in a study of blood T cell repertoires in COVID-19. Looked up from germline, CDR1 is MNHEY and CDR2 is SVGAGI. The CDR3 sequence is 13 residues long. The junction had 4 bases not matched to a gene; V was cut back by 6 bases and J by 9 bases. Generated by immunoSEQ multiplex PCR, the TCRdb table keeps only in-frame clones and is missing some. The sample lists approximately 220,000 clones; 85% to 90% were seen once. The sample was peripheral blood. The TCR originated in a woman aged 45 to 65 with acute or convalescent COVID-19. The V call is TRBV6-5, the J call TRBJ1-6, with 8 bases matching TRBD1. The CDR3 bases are TGTGCCAGCAGGGGACAGGCGGTTTCACCCCTCCACTTT. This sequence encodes CASRGQAVSPLHF.